This record looks at one T cell receptor beta chain sequence and its context. With V trimmed by 5 bases and J by 4 bases, 4 bases remained unmatched. Germline CDR1 and CDR2: MNHEY and SVGAGI. The CDR3 consists of 14 residues. Per the original methods: Amplification of reference gene primers was used by the study to estimate nucleated cell counts. Profiled with immunoSEQ multiplex PCR; TCRdb holds only in-frame clones, not every one. The DNA was the basis for D and trimming; V, J and clone size are from that table. The table lists over 150,000 clones, around 85% of them singletons. This specimen belongs to a study of blood T cell repertoires in COVID-19. Across the study: The study drew acute and convalescent COVID-19 samples from the United States, Italy and Spain. PBMCs, B-cell-depleted T cells, or T cells were the source of the cDNA or gDNA that made up the material.

The TCR sequence derives from a man aged 55 to 70 with COVID-19, enrolled during active disease. This chain joins TRBV6-5 and TRBJ1-4; 7 nucleotides agree with TRBD1. The sample was peripheral blood. The CDR3: CASSTGTDNEKLFF. DNA of the CDR3: TGTGCCAGCAGTACCGGGACAGATAATGAAAAACTGTTTTTT.